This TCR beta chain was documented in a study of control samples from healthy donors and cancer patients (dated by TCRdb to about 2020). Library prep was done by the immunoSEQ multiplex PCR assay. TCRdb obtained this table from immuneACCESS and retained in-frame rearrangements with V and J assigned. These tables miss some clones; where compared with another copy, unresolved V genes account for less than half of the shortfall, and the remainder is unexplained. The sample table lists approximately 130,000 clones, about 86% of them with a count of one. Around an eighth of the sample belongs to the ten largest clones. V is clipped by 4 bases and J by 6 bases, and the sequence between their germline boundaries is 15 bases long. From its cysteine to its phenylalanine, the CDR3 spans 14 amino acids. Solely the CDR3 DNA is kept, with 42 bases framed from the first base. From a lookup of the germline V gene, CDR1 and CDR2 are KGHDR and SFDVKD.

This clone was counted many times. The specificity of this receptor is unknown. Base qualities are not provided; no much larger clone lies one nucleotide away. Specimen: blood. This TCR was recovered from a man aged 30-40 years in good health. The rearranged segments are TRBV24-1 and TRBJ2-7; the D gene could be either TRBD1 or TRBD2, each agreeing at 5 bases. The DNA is TGTGCCACCAGTGACTCCGGGACGAGGAGCGAGCAGTACTTC. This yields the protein CATSDSGTRSEQYF.